This entry is about one T cell receptor beta chain. Its antigen is as yet unknown. The data belong to a study of cytomegalovirus exposure and HLA in healthy donors. Study overall: From donors who were HLA-typed, an early data release held about 89 million unique TCRs. The study, taken as a whole, reports: Sequencing depth roughly uniform across donors was assumed in presence/absence analyses. HLA-A and HLA-B allele assignments for most subjects were reportedly predicted accurately using TCR beta sequences. A list of 150 or so TCR beta chains associated with cytomegalovirus was given.

The primer mix had 60 Vbeta and 13 Jbeta primers. Using immunoSEQ multiplex PCR, the repertoire was profiled, and TCRdb retains in-frame clones only, with some absent. The sample consists of roughly 190,000 clones, approximately 70% of them appearing once. Material: PBMCs. The origin of this receptor is a woman aged 25-40 years in good health and CMV-seronegative.

CDR3 in DNA: TGTGCCAGCAGTGTCAGCTGGGGCGGAGACACAGATACGCAGTATTTT. Amino acid sequence: CASSVSWGGDTDTQYF. The chain employs TRBV6-1 and TRBJ2-3; D possibly corresponds to TRBD1 (5 bases). The CDR3 contains 16 residues. V lost 4 bases to trimming and J lost 2 bases, with 16 bases between them. The germline CDR1 and CDR2 sequences are MNHNS and SASEGT.